This T cell receptor beta chain is from a study of spatial heterogeneity in lung cancer. Background on the study: The donors comprised some 78 untreated early-stage non-small cell lung cancer patients. Sequenced follow-up PBMC samples came a median of around 2 years after resection, where available.

The time point is: blood at routine non-recurrence follow-up after resection. Whole RNA from tumor, nontumor lung or frozen PBMC was sequenced unsorted. This clonotype was counted only a few times. The CDR3 runs 14 residues. The germline CDR1 and CDR2 sequences are DFQATT and SNEGSKA (reference sequence). Trimming removed 0 bases from V and 2 bases from J, with 10 bases in between. TCRdb itself ran the 5' RACE reads through MiXCR, one entry per CDR3 protein. The sample gives around 25,000 distinct CDR3 sequences, 5% to 5.5% of which show up once; approximately 24% is in the top ten. This sequence joins TRBV20-1 and TRBJ1-1; D is perhaps TRBD1 (5 bases). This clonotype originated in a female donor with early-stage non-small cell lung cancer. The input for sequencing was PBMCs, taken at follow-up. The CDR3 reads CSARDSRGNTEAFF. The CDR3 DNA follows: TGCAGTGCTAGAGATTCGAGGGGCAACACTGAAGCTTTCTTT.